A single sample is the source of the 30 T cell receptor beta chains below, sequenced in a study of blood T cell repertoires in COVID-19. Repertoires were generated with immunoSEQ multiplex PCR, while TCRdb's copy carries only in-frame clones and drops some. This sample has 350,000 to 450,000 clones, with approximately 86% found just once. The specimen sequenced was peripheral blood. These TCRs come from a woman aged 60-75 years with COVID-19, enrolled during active disease.

This chain joins TRBV19 and TRBJ2-5, with 7 nucleotides matching TRBD2. The CDR3 totals 15 residues. The J segment lost 1 base and the V segment lost 9 bases, leaving 11 bases of the junction unmatched. From germline, CDR1 is LNHDA and CDR2 SQIVND (reference sequence). CDR3 sequence: CASKAGRGSQETQYF. As DNA, the CDR3 is TGTGCCAGCAAAGCCGGGCGGGGGAGCCAAGAGACCCAGTACTTC.

V gene TRBV2 combines with J gene TRBJ2-7; 7 nucleotides agree with TRBD2. Trimming at V came to 3 bases and at J to 7 bases, leaving 6 bases not matched to a gene. Per germline, CDR1 SNHLY and CDR2 FYNNEI. The CDR3 runs to 13 residues. The CDR3 coding sequence is TGTGCCAGCAGTGAGGGCGGGGGTTTGGAGCAGTACTTC. Protein sequence: CASSEGGGLEQYF.

The chain combines TRBV7-7 with TRBJ2-7; 9 bases line up with TRBD1. Germline assignment: CDR1 SSHAT and CDR2 FNYEAQ (reference sequence). The CDR3 sequence is 15 residues long. Trimming took 0 bases from V and 4 from J; bases not matched to a gene: 4. The CDR3 is CASSLATGGGYEQYF. As DNA, the CDR3 is TGTGCCAGCAGCTTAGCGACAGGGGGTGGATACGAGCAGTACTTC.

The sample holds one count of this clone. This sequence joins TRBV19 and TRBJ1-1; 8 positions agree with TRBD1. CDR3 size: 12 residues. V was pared by 4 bases and J by 11 bases, with 6 bases of the junction left unmatched. In germline, CDR1 is LNHDA, CDR2 SQIVND (reference sequence). The CDR3 sequence is CASSTKQGEAFF. CDR3 DNA sequence: TGTGCCAGTAGTACCAAACAGGGGGAGGCTTTCTTT.

The rearrangement links TRBV3-1 (or the pseudogene TRBV3-2) to TRBJ1-2, with TRBD1 matching over 7 bases. The CDR3 covers 14 residues. Germline CDR1 and CDR2: LGHDT and YNNKEL (reference sequence). The J segment lost 3 bases and the V segment lost 6 bases, leaving 7 bases of the junction unmatched. CDR3 bases: TGTGCCAGCAGATTGGAGGGGGCGGACTATGGCTACACCTTC. Its translation: CASRLEGADYGYTF.

The genes are TRBV9 and TRBJ1-4; maybe TRBD1 (5 bases). The CDR3 is 15 amino acids. V lost 0 bases, J lost 5 bases, and 11 bases lay in between. Germline lookup yields CDR1 SGDLS and CDR2 YYNGEE. The CDR3 bases are TGTGCCAGCAGCGTAGGTTTAGGGGTGAATGAAAAACTGTTTTTT. Its protein product is CASSVGLGVNEKLFF.

The rearrangement joins TRBV9 to TRBJ2-5, with D unresolved. The CDR3 has 15 residues. The V gene's germline CDR1 is SGDLS and CDR2 YYNGEE. The V end was cut by 0 bases, the J end by 3 bases, with 12 bases between. The CDR3 loop is CASSVEPTRKETQYF. The CDR3 DNA follows: TGTGCCAGCAGCGTAGAGCCGACAAGAAAAGAGACCCAGTACTTC. Variable domain in full (rest from reference TRBV9 and TRBJ2-5): DSGVTQTPKHLITATGQRVTLRCSPRSGDLSVYWYQQSLDQGLQFLIQYYNGEERAKGNILERFSAQQFPDLHSELNLSSLELGDSALYFCASSVEPTRKETQYFGPGTRLLVL.

This chain uses TRBV7-9 with TRBJ1-1; 9 bases are a match to TRBD1. The CDR3 length is 15 residues. Unmatched junction bases numbered 9, after V lost 5 bases and J lost 5 bases. Germline V gives CDR1 SEHNR, CDR2 FQNEAQ (reference sequence). The CDR3 loop is CASSPGTGRVTEAFF. The CDR3 DNA reads TGTGCCAGCAGCCCCGGGACAGGGAGGGTAACTGAAGCTTTCTTT.

The rearrangement uses TRBV5-6 and TRBJ2-3; D remains ambiguous. Looked up from germline, CDR1 is SGHDT and CDR2 is YYEEEE. The CDR3 has 11 amino acids. V gave up 3 bases and J gave up 4 bases, with 3 bases separating them. The CDR3 sequence: CASSSADTQYF. In DNA, the CDR3 is TGTGCCAGCAGCTCGGCAGATACGCAGTATTTT.

There are a few counts of this clone. The chain employs TRBV6-2 or TRBV6-3 and TRBJ1-6, with no clear D. This CDR3 spans 12 amino acids. Germline V gene sequence: CDR1 MNHEY, CDR2 SVGEGT. V dropped 1 base and J dropped 13 bases, with 8 bases sitting between them. This CDR3 reads CASSYLSQPLHF. The CDR3, as DNA: TGTGCCAGCAGTTACTTATCCCAGCCCCTCCACTTT.

The V gene is TRBV5-4, the J gene TRBJ1-3; TRBD1 agrees at 7 bases. V gave up 5 bases and J gave up 1 base; unmatched junction bases: 3. The CDR3 sequence is 14 residues long. Germline lookup yields CDR1 SGHNT and CDR2 YYREEE (reference sequence). CDR3 region: CASSSRGSGNTIYF. The CDR3 DNA reads TGTGCCAGCAGTTCCAGGGGGTCTGGAAACACCATATATTTT.

This clone was observed many times. This chain links TRBV10-2 with TRBJ2-3, with 10 bases identical to TRBD2. The CDR3 loop spans 15 amino acids. Germline CDR1 reads WSHSY; CDR2 reads SAAADI. The ends lost 6 bases at V and 5 bases at J; junction bases unmatched: 8. This CDR3 reads CASSKSLAGVDTQYF. CDR3 coding DNA: TGCGCCAGCAGCAAGTCCCTAGCGGGGGTAGATACGCAGTATTTT.

V usage is TRBV19 and J usage is TRBJ2-3, with D possibly matching TRBD1 (6 bases). Trimming removed 6 bases from V and 2 bases from J, with 18 bases in between. Germline CDR1 reads LNHDA; CDR2 reads SQIVND (reference sequence). This CDR3 contains 16 residues. The CDR3 sequence: CASSPGQGYYTDTQYF. Written as DNA, the CDR3 is TGTGCCAGTAGCCCGGGGCAGGGGTACTACACAGATACGCAGTATTTT.

The chain links TRBV12-3 or TRBV12-4 to TRBJ1-3, with TRBD1 identical over 7 bases. Trimming cost V 6 bases and J 3 bases; bases outside gene matches: 2. The CDR3 consists of 13 residues. The CDR3 spells CASRPGGGNTIYF. Here the CDR3 DNA reads TGTGCCAGCAGGCCAGGGGGTGGAAACACCATATATTTT.

This clone was observed a few times. This CDR3 reads CASSTQGTAGNTIYF. CDR3 sequence (DNA): TGTGCCAGTAGTACTCAGGGGACAGCTGGAAACACCATATATTTT. This sequence joins TRBV19 and TRBJ1-3; 7 bases are shared with TRBD1. The germline V gene encodes CDR1 LNHDA and CDR2 SQIVND (reference sequence). This CDR3 region has 15 residues. Trimming cost V 4 bases and J 2 bases; bases outside gene matches: 5.

The chain uses TRBV10-3 and TRBJ1-5, with TRBD1 matching over 7 bases. CDR3 length: 12 amino acids. Per germline, CDR1 ENHRY and CDR2 SYGVKD. The V gene end was trimmed by 3 bases and the J gene end by 10 bases; junction bases not matched to a gene: 3. Here the CDR3 DNA reads TGTGCCATCAGTGAAGGGACAGACCCCCAGCATTTT. It translates to CAISEGTDPQHF.

The chain couples TRBV29-1 to TRBJ2-7; 7 bases fit TRBD1. CDR3 size: 12 residues. V trimming: 3 bases; J trimming: 5 bases; junction bases outside the gene matches: 4. Germline V gene sequence: CDR1 SQVTM, CDR2 ANQGSEA. This CDR3 is CSVETGSDEQYF. CDR3 sequence (DNA): TGCAGCGTTGAGACAGGGTCCGACGAGCAGTACTTC.

This chain uses TRBV4-1 with TRBJ2-5, with 10 positions matching TRBD2. V lost 5 bases and J lost 1; bases outside the gene matches: 10. CDR3 size: 17 residues. Germline V lookup: CDR1 MGHRA, CDR2 YSYEKL. CDR3 nucleotides: TGCGCCAGCAGCGCCTCTAGCGGGGGCAGGTTCCAAGAGACCCAGTACTTC. Protein sequence: CASSASSGGRFQETQYF.

The V and J genes are TRBV10-1 and TRBJ2-7; 12 nucleotides line up with TRBD2. The V and J ends lost 4 bases and 0 bases, in that order; junction bases with no gene match: 1. The CDR3 spans 15 residues. Germline CDR1 WNHNN, CDR2 SYGVQD (reference sequence). CDR3 DNA sequence: TGCGCCAGCAGTGGGGGACTAGCGGGCTCCTACGAGCAGTACTTC. Translating gives CASSGGLAGSYEQYF.

The chain couples TRBV9 to TRBJ2-5; 9 bases align to TRBD2. Germline V gene data show CDR1 as SGDLS and CDR2 as YYNGEE. Unmatched junction bases numbered 12, after V lost 4 bases and J lost 5 bases. This CDR3 is built from 16 residues. CDR3 sequence reads: CASSWVAGGPWETQYF. The CDR3 nucleotides read TGTGCCAGCAGCTGGGTGGCGGGGGGGCCCTGGGAGACCCAGTACTTC.

The J gene is TRBJ2-3, the V gene TRBV7-2, with a weak D call TRBD1 (6 bases). V shed 2 bases and J shed 0 bases, with 6 bases lying between them. Germline assignment: CDR1 SGHTA and CDR2 FQGNSA. The CDR3 loop spans 14 amino acids. The CDR3: CASSLQGSTDTQYF. The CDR3 coding sequence is TGTGCCAGCAGCTTACAGGGGAGCACAGATACGCAGTATTTT. Filled out from reference TRBV7-2 and TRBJ2-3, the complete variable domain reads GAGVSQSPSNKVTEKGKDVELRCDPISGHTALYWYRQSLGQGLEFLIYFQGNSAPDKSGLPSDRFSAERTGGSVSTLTIQRTQQEDSAVYLCASSLQGSTDTQYFGPGTRLTVL.

The chain has TRBV3-1 (or the pseudogene TRBV3-2) and TRBJ1-2; D is perhaps TRBD1 (6 bases). Trimming stripped 3 bases from V and 7 bases from J, with 21 bases between. CDR1 LGHDT and CDR2 YNNKEL come from the germline V gene (reference sequence). CDR3 length: 16 amino acids. CDR3 in amino acids: CASSHISRGWYVGYTF. The CDR3, as DNA: TGTGCCAGCAGCCATATTAGCAGGGGATGGTATGTTGGCTACACCTTC.

The table lists this clone with a count of one. V and J are TRBV10-3 and TRBJ1-1; D gene uncertain. The V gene's germline CDR1 is ENHRY and CDR2 SYGVKD. The CDR3 runs to 13 residues. V was clipped by 4 bases and J by 1 base, with 7 bases between them. The DNA for the CDR3 is TGTGCCATCAGTGTCTCCGGGAACACTGAAGCTTTCTTT. Translated: CAISVSGNTEAFF.

This rearrangement joins TRBV5-6 to TRBJ1-2, with a weak D call TRBD1 (6 bases). The CDR3 sequence is 16 residues long. Looked up from germline, CDR1 is SGHDT and CDR2 is YYEEEE. Deletions cut 2 bases from V and 0 bases from J, with 14 bases between. Here the CDR3 reads CASSFYRTDPNYGYTF. The CDR3 DNA follows: TGTGCCAGCAGCTTCTACAGGACAGATCCTAACTATGGCTACACCTTC.

This rearrangement joins TRBV7-9 to TRBJ2-1, with 7 bases fitting TRBD2. V trimming: 5 bases; J trimming: 2 bases; junction bases outside the gene matches: 9. This CDR3 comprises 16 residues. Germline lookup yields CDR1 SEHNR and CDR2 FQNEAQ (reference sequence). DNA for the CDR3: TGTGCCAGCAGCGACCGCTCTAGCGGTCCCTACAATGAGCAGTTCTTC. Residues: CASSDRSSGPYNEQFF.

This clone was seen only a few times. The gene calls are TRBV5-6 and TRBJ2-2, with TRBD1 identical over 7 bases. CDR1 SGHDT and CDR2 YYEEEE come from the germline V gene. This CDR3 has 16 residues. Trimming at V came to 2 bases and at J to 5 bases, leaving 9 bases not matched to a gene. The CDR3 region is CASSLKHRGGTGELFF. Written as DNA, the CDR3 is TGTGCCAGCAGCTTAAAACACAGGGGCGGTACCGGGGAGCTGTTTTTT.

About this clone: The junction differs from germline at one of its ends, possibly a read error. The chain is built from TRBV20-1 and TRBJ1-2; no firm D call. CDR1 DFQATT and CDR2 SNEGSKA come from the germline V gene (reference sequence). CDR3 length: 11 amino acids. The chain's CDR3 is CSARANYGYTF. CDR3 DNA: TGCAGTGCTAGAGCTAACTATGGCTATACCTTC.

J is TRBJ1-1 and V is TRBV29-1; D call uncertain. V was shortened by 3 bases and J by 1 base, with 9 bases between the two germline ends. Germline CDR1 SQVTM, CDR2 ANQGSEA. This CDR3 is built from 13 residues. For the CDR3, the DNA is TGCAGCGTTGAGGGGAGTACGAACACTGAAGCTTTCTTT. Translating it yields CSVEGSTNTEAFF.

The chain combines TRBV11-3 with TRBJ2-1, with a tentative D call TRBD2 (6 bases). The CDR3 loop spans 14 amino acids. Germline loops: CDR1 SGHNT, CDR2 YENEEA. V lost 4 bases and J lost 4, with 11 bases in between. CDR3 in amino acids: CASSSDRGYNEQFF. The CDR3 nucleotides read TGTGCCAGCAGCTCCGACCGGGGGTACAATGAGCAGTTCTTC.

As regards this clone: This clone may be a read error of a much larger clone one base away. The V and J genes are TRBV5-6 and TRBJ1-2; 9 bases map to TRBD1. The CDR3 consists of 13 residues. Germline lookup yields CDR1 SGHDT and CDR2 YYEEEE. V was pared by 5 bases and J by 3 bases, with 2 bases of the junction left unmatched. The CDR3 DNA is TGTGCCAGCAGGAGGACAGGGGACTATGGCTACACCTTC. This gives the protein CASRRTGDYGYTF.